The 28 T cell receptor beta chains below come from one sample, sequenced in a study of blood T cell repertoires in COVID-19. The table came from immunoSEQ multiplex PCR; TCRdb's copy has only in-frame clones and leaves some out. The data hold 250,000 to 300,000 clones, with roughly 90% observed a single time. Specimen: peripheral blood. The origin of the receptors is a woman in her 30s with COVID-19, enrolled during active disease.

The chain links TRBV19 to TRBJ1-6; 9 nucleotides agree with TRBD1. The CDR3 has 15 amino acids. V shed 6 bases, J shed 10 bases, and the junction held 10 bases outside the gene matches. Germline V gene sequence: CDR1 LNHDA, CDR2 SQIVND (reference sequence). CDR3 coding DNA: TGTGCCAGTAGACTGGAAGGACAGGGGAACTCACCCCTCCACTTT. It codes for CASRLEGQGNSPLHF.

V usage is TRBV6-5 and J usage is TRBJ1-1; D unresolved. Looked up from germline, CDR1 is MNHEY and CDR2 is SVGAGI. V lost 7 bases and J lost 10, with 25 bases in between. The CDR3 runs to 15 residues. The CDR3: CASMPVGGEVLGAFF. The CDR3 bases are TGTGCCAGCATGCCCGTCGGTGGAGAGGTCCTTGGAGCTTTCTTT.

V and J are TRBV6-5 and TRBJ1-2, with D perhaps TRBD1 (6 bases). V was cut by 5 bases and J by 2 bases, with 6 bases left in between. The CDR3 length is 12 residues. The V gene's germline CDR1 is MNHEY and CDR2 SVGAGI. CDR3 in amino acids: CASSTGNYGYTF. The CDR3 nucleotides read TGTGCCAGCAGTACAGGGAACTATGGCTACACCTTC.

The rearrangement joins TRBV10-3 to TRBJ2-3, with TRBD2 matching over 16 bases. V dropped 5 bases and J dropped 10; count of bases not matched to a gene: 9. Germline-derived CDR1 and CDR2 are ENHRY and SYGVKD. The CDR3 totals 16 residues. DNA of the CDR3: TGTGCCATCAGTTCAGGGACTAGCGGGGGGGCCGCGGCGCAGTATTTT. As protein: CAISSGTSGGAAAQYF.

This CDR3 reads CSAIEAVSYEQYF. The CDR3 nucleotides are TGCAGTGCTATTGAGGCTGTCTCCTACGAGCAGTACTTC. The J gene is TRBJ2-7, the V gene TRBV20-1; D uncertain. CDR3 length: 13 amino acids. Germline CDR1 is DFQATT and CDR2 is SNEGSKA (reference sequence). V was clipped by 4 bases and J by 0 bases, with 10 bases between them.

This sequence joins TRBV30 and TRBJ2-1, with 9 bases identical to TRBD1. V lost 3 bases, J lost 8 bases, and 8 bases stayed unmatched. Germline values: CDR1 GTSNPN, CDR2 SVGIG (reference sequence). This CDR3 spans 14 amino acids. The DNA of the CDR3 is TGTGCCTGGAGAAGACCGGGACAGGGATATGAGCAGTTCTTC. Translating it yields CAWRRPGQGYEQFF.

The chain combines TRBV5-6 with TRBJ2-7, with D uncertain. The V end was cut by 4 bases, the J end by 3 bases, with 11 bases between. Germline V gene lookup returns CDR1 SGHDT and CDR2 YYEEEE. The CDR3 sequence is 13 residues long. The CDR3 bases are TGTGCCAGCAGCCTTCGACGGGTCTACGAGCAGTACTTC. As protein: CASSLRRVYEQYF. Looking up the rest from reference TRBV5-6 and TRBJ2-7 gives the full variable domain: DAGVTQSPTHLIKTRGQQVTLRCSPKSGHDTVSWYQQALGQGPQFIFQYYEEEERQRGNFPDRFSGHQFPNYSSELNVNALLLGDSALYLCASSLRRVYEQYFGPGTRLTVT.

The chain links TRBV6-5 to TRBJ2-7, with TRBD1 matching over 10 bases. This CDR3 has 14 amino acids. After removal of 4 bases from V and 3 bases from J, the junction contained 3 bases not matched to a gene. Germline V gives CDR1 MNHEY, CDR2 SVGAGI. The CDR3 spells CASSSRTGGYEQYF. CDR3 bases: TGTGCCAGCAGTTCCCGGACAGGGGGCTACGAGCAGTACTTC.

The J gene is TRBJ2-7, the V gene TRBV5-5, with TRBD2 matching 9 bases. The CDR3 is 14 residues long. CDR1 is SGHKS, CDR2 YYEKEE, per germline (reference sequence). V was pared by 4 bases and J by 7 bases, with 9 bases of the junction left unmatched. Written as DNA, the CDR3 is TGTGCCAGCAGCGCCTACTTTCTAGCGGGGGAGCAGTACTTC. It yields the protein CASSAYFLAGEQYF.

This clone came up once. The chain carries TRBV2 and TRBJ1-3; D unresolved. Germline V gives CDR1 SNHLY, CDR2 FYNNEI. V was cut by 3 bases and J by 4 bases, with 10 bases left in between. This CDR3 region has 14 residues. The CDR3 sequence is CASSDLEEGNTIYF. The DNA for the CDR3 is TGTGCCAGCAGTGATTTGGAGGAGGGAAACACCATATATTTT.

The J gene is TRBJ1-1, the V gene TRBV10-2; D is uncertain. V lost 6 bases to trimming and J lost 1 base, with 12 bases between them. Per germline, CDR1 WSHSY and CDR2 SAAADI. The CDR3 has 14 residues. The CDR3 DNA reads as TGCGCCAGCAGCTCGGCCGCAGGGAACACTGAAGCTTTCTTT. Its protein product is CASSSAAGNTEAFF.

The rearrangement uses TRBV6-4 and TRBJ1-6, with 9 bases lining up with TRBD1. Germline values: CDR1 MRHNA, CDR2 SNTAGT. V lost 8 bases, J lost 10 bases, and 9 bases stayed unmatched. There are 14 residues in the CDR3. As DNA, the CDR3 is TGTGCCAGCCAGATGGACAGGGGTAGGTCACCCCTCCACTTT. This translates into CASQMDRGRSPLHF.

V and J are TRBV19 and TRBJ2-2; TRBD2 is a possible D gene (6 bases). This CDR3 region has 15 residues. Germline V gene sequence: CDR1 LNHDA, CDR2 SQIVND (reference sequence). Trimming pared 5 bases from V and 2 bases from J, leaving 12 bases between. This chain's CDR3 is CASSFRDSNTGELFF. Written as DNA, the CDR3 is TGTGCCAGTAGTTTCCGGGACTCTAACACCGGGGAGCTGTTTTTT. Full variable domain (remainder filled in from reference TRBV19 and TRBJ2-2): DGGITQSPKYLFRKEGQNVTLSCEQNLNHDAMYWYRQDPGQGLRLIYYSQIVNDFQKGDIAEGYSVSREKKESFPLTVTSAQKNPTAFYLCASSFRDSNTGELFFGEGSRLTVL.

The chain links TRBV28 to TRBJ2-7; tentatively, D is TRBD2 (6 bases). Deletions cut 6 bases from V and 4 bases from J, with 19 bases between. This CDR3 has 15 residues. Germline CDR1 is MDHEN and CDR2 is SYDVKM. The CDR3 region is CASSQRTSAGYEQYF. The CDR3 DNA sequence: TGTGCCAGCAGCCAAAGGACATCCGCGGGGTACGAGCAGTACTTC.

The chain joins TRBV29-1 to TRBJ2-7; TRBD1 aligns across 11 bases. With V trimmed by 7 bases and J by 4 bases, 3 bases remained unmatched. CDR3 length: 12 amino acids. The germline V gene has CDR1 SQVTM and CDR2 ANQGSEA. The CDR3 reads CSAGTGGYEQYF. The CDR3 DNA reads TGCAGCGCCGGGACAGGGGGATACGAGCAGTACTTC.

The J gene is TRBJ1-3, the V gene TRBV3-1 (or the pseudogene TRBV3-2); D is possibly TRBD1 (5 bases). V was shortened by 3 bases and J by 3 bases, with 9 bases between the two germline ends. The CDR3 runs 14 residues. Per germline, CDR1 LGHDT and CDR2 YNNKEL (reference sequence). The CDR3 DNA is TGTGCCAGCAGCCAGCAGGGTTTTGGAAACACCATATATTTT. Amino acid sequence: CASSQQGFGNTIYF.

The CDR3 nucleotides read TGCGCCAGCAGCAACAGGGTTGGGGGCAATAATTCACCCCTCCACTTT. Amino acids: CASSNRVGGNNSPLHF. V gene TRBV5-1 combines with J gene TRBJ1-6; D is possibly TRBD1 (6 bases). The CDR3 loop spans 16 amino acids. Germline CDR1 SGHRS, CDR2 YFSETQ. Trimming removed 4 bases at V and 5 bases at J, with 16 bases between. The full variable domain, rest sourced from reference TRBV5-1 and TRBJ1-6, is KAGVTQTPRYLIKTRGQQVTLSCSPISGHRSVSWYQQTPGQGLQFLFEYFSETQRNKGNFPGRFSGRQFSNSRSEMNVSTLELGDSALYLCASSNRVGGNNSPLHFGNGTRLTVT.

The chain carries TRBV3-1 (or the pseudogene TRBV3-2) and TRBJ1-6, with no clear D. CDR3 size: 15 residues. The V gene's germline CDR1 is LGHDT and CDR2 YNNKEL (reference sequence). The V end lost 1 base, the J end lost 7 bases, and 11 bases lay between the germline ends. The CDR3 spells CASSQGPGGNSPLHF. The CDR3 bases are TGTGCCAGCAGCCAAGGTCCTGGCGGAAATTCACCCCTCCACTTT.

This clone was counted once. The chain combines TRBV28 with TRBJ2-7; tentatively, D is TRBD2 (7 bases). CDR3 length: 14 amino acids. From germline, CDR1 is MDHEN and CDR2 SYDVKM. V was cut by 1 base and J by 6 bases, with 13 bases left in between. CDR3 in DNA: TGTGCCAGCAGTTTATTGCGGGGGCAAGTCGAGCAGTACTTC. This translates into CASSLLRGQVEQYF.

V usage is TRBV25-1 and J usage is TRBJ1-6, with a possible D match to TRBD1 (5 bases). The V end lost 2 bases, the J end lost 5 bases, and 10 bases lay between the germline ends. There are 15 residues in the CDR3. CDR1 MGHDK and CDR2 SYGVNS come from the germline V gene. Written as DNA, the CDR3 is TGTGCCAGCAGTGAAATCGAAGGGGATAATTCACCCCTCCACTTT. Its protein is CASSEIEGDNSPLHF.

The J gene is TRBJ2-7, the V gene TRBV7-8; TRBD2 is a possible D gene (6 bases). V dropped 5 bases and J dropped 6 bases, with 17 bases sitting between them. There are 14 residues in the CDR3. Germline V gene sequence: CDR1 SGHVS, CDR2 FQNEAQ. The CDR3 loop reads CASSPLMAGSEQYF. The CDR3 DNA sequence: TGTGCCAGCAGCCCCTTGATGGCGGGGAGCGAGCAGTACTTC.

V and J are TRBV7-2 and TRBJ2-2; TRBD1 agrees at 8 bases. V was pared by 3 bases and J by 8 bases, with 8 bases of the junction left unmatched. The germline CDR1 and CDR2 sequences are SGHTA and FQGNSA. The CDR3 covers 15 residues. CDR3 coding DNA: TGTGCCAGCAGCTTTTTGCAGGGGGCGCGAGGGGAGCTGTTTTTT. This codes for CASSFLQGARGELFF.

The rearrangement links TRBV6-1 to TRBJ1-1; possibly TRBD1 for D (6 bases). CDR3 size: 16 residues. Trimming pared 4 bases from V and 10 bases from J, leaving 25 bases between. Germline values: CDR1 MNHNS, CDR2 SASEGT. The CDR3 DNA reads TGTGCCAGCAGTGTATGGGGGCGCATTGAGGTAGTAGGAGCTTTCTTT. Translated: CASSVWGRIEVVGAFF.

This clone appeared once. The genes are TRBV2 and TRBJ1-4; no reliable D call. The CDR3 contains 16 residues. Trimming removed 6 bases at V and 0 bases at J, with 14 bases between. Germline CDR1 and CDR2: SNHLY and FYNNEI. CDR3: CASRGASGATNEKLFF. In nucleotides, the CDR3 is TGTGCCAGCAGGGGCGCGAGCGGAGCAACTAATGAAAAACTGTTTTTT. Filled out from reference TRBV2 and TRBJ1-4, the complete variable domain reads EPEVTQTPSHQVTQMGQEVILRCVPISNHLYFYWYRQILGQKVEFLVSFYNNEISEKSEIFDDQFSVERPDGSNFTLKIRSTKLEDSAMYFCASRGASGATNEKLFFGSGTQLSVL.

The V and J genes are TRBV28 and TRBJ1-6; no reliable D call. V lost 5 bases and J lost 0, with 8 bases in between. Germline CDR1 is MDHEN and CDR2 is SYDVKM. This CDR3 comprises 15 residues. The CDR3 protein is CASSAASSYNSPLHF. For the CDR3, the DNA is TGTGCCAGCAGTGCCGCGAGCTCCTATAATTCACCCCTCCACTTT.

The V gene is TRBV12-3 or TRBV12-4, the J gene TRBJ1-2, with D perhaps TRBD1 (5 bases). The CDR3 loop spans 13 amino acids. The germline V and J ends were trimmed by 3 bases and 3 bases, with 8 bases remaining between them. CDR3 sequence: CASSFGGDYGYTF. CDR3 in DNA: TGTGCCAGCAGTTTCGGAGGGGACTATGGCTACACCTTC.

This clone showed up just a few times. The J gene is TRBJ2-7, the V gene TRBV11-2, with 8 bases fitting TRBD1. J gave up 5 bases and V 5 bases, and 14 bases lay outside the gene matches. Germline V gene sequence: CDR1 SGHAT, CDR2 FQNNGV. The CDR3 length is 16 residues. CDR3 coding DNA: TGTGCCAGCAGCCAACATGTCGGACAGGGAAATAACGAGCAGTACTTC. Translating it yields CASSQHVGQGNNEQYF.

Only a few counts were recorded for this clone. The chain combines TRBV4-1 with TRBJ2-2; the match to TRBD1 covers 8 bases. In germline, CDR1 is MGHRA, CDR2 YSYEKL. V was clipped by 5 bases and J by 2 bases; unmatched bases: 4. This CDR3 has 15 residues. The CDR3, as DNA: TGCGCCAGCAGCGCCCAGGGGGCTAACACCGGGGAGCTGTTTTTT. This translates into CASSAQGANTGELFF.